One sample yielded the 30 T cell receptor beta chains listed below, sequenced in a study of breast tumors, draining lymph nodes, adjacent tissues. Each CDR3 protein is one row after TCRdb ran MiXCR on the multiplex PCR reads. In the table there are tens of thousands of distinct CDR3 sequences, about 23% of which are singletons. Sequenced: breast tumor tissue. The receptors shown here come from a female donor with breast cancer. Some clones in this sample may be carry-over from other donors' samples.

Comment on this clonotype: A much larger clonotype is one base distant, so this may be a read error. The chain has TRBV14 and TRBJ1-4; 7 positions match TRBD1. Germline CDR1 and CDR2: SGHDN and FVKESK. The ends lost 4 bases at V and 7 bases at J; junction bases unmatched: 9. This CDR3 is 15 amino acids long. CDR3 sequence (DNA): TGTGCCAGCAGCCTAAGGGGGCAGGCTAGTGAAAAACTGTTTTTT. Translation gives CASSLRGQASEKLFF.

The chain uses TRBV7-3 and TRBJ2-7, with D tentatively TRBD1 (6 bases). The CDR3 has 13 residues. CDR1 is SGHTA and CDR2 is FQGTGA in the germline V gene. Trimming cost V 4 bases and J 4 bases, with 11 bases left between them. CDR3 in amino acids: CASSSQGVYEQYF. CDR3 nucleotides: TGTGCCAGCAGCTCACAGGGAGTATACGAGCAGTACTTC.

This clonotype occurred many times. The V and J genes are TRBV24-1 and TRBJ2-2; D is ambiguous. The V gene lost 5 bases and the J gene lost 0 bases, with 9 bases spanning the gap. This CDR3 is built from 15 residues. Germline CDR1 and CDR2: KGHDR and SFDVKD. In DNA, the CDR3 is TGTGCCACCAGTGGATCGACCTCGAACACCGGGGAGCTGTTTTTT. It translates to CATSGSTSNTGELFF.

At least ten counts were recorded for this clonotype. DNA of the CDR3: TGTGCCAGCAGCTTGGGCAGTAGCAATCAGCCCCAGCATTTT. It yields the protein CASSLGSSNQPQHF. The chain employs TRBV5-5 and TRBJ1-5; D gene unclear. CDR3 size: 14 residues. Trimming took off 0 bases at V and 0 bases at J, with 4 bases between the two ends. Germline loops: CDR1 SGHKS, CDR2 YYEKEE (reference sequence).

This chain uses TRBV12-3 or TRBV12-4 with TRBJ2-5; D perhaps matches TRBD1 (5 bases). The J call may be faulty, since TRBJ1-1 better matches the DNA end. This CDR3 spans 13 amino acids. The CDR3 DNA is TGTGCCAGCAGGGACGACAGCTACACTGAAGCTTTCTTT. It codes for CASRDDSYTEAFF.

This clonotype has at least ten counts. The V gene is TRBV2, the J gene TRBJ2-2, with 8 nucleotides matching TRBD1. Looked up from germline, CDR1 is SNHLY and CDR2 is FYNNEI. The CDR3 length is 13 residues. V was pared by 4 bases and J by 5 bases, with 0 bases of the junction left unmatched. CDR3 protein: CASSGQGTGELFF. In nucleotides, the CDR3 is TGTGCCAGCAGTGGACAGGGGACCGGGGAGCTGTTTTTT.

As regards this clonotype: A much larger clone lies one base from this, so it may be a read error. The rearrangement links TRBV5-8 to TRBJ1-4; no clear D. The V and J ends lost 1 base and 12 bases respectively, with 16 bases between them. Germline lookup yields CDR1 SGHTS and CDR2 YDEGEE. The length of the CDR3 is 14 residues. The CDR3 protein is CASSLSPSVEELFF. The CDR3, as DNA: TGTGCCAGCAGCTTGTCTCCTTCGGTCGAAGAACTGTTTTTT.

Many counts were recorded for this clonotype. The chain uses TRBV9 and TRBJ2-5; D might be TRBD2 (7 bases). Germline loops: CDR1 SGDLS, CDR2 YYNGEE. Trimming removed 0 bases at V and 5 bases at J, with 23 bases between. The CDR3 is 18 amino acids. CDR3 DNA: TGTGCCAGCAGCGTAGGCCTGATGAGGGGGGGGGTCCCTGAGACCCAGTACTTC. Its protein product is CASSVGLMRGGVPETQYF. Variable domain in full (rest from reference TRBV9 and TRBJ2-5): DSGVTQTPKHLITATGQRVTLRCSPRSGDLSVYWYQQSLDQGLQFLIQYYNGEERAKGNILERFSAQQFPDLHSELNLSSLELGDSALYFCASSVGLMRGGVPETQYFGPGTRLLVL.

This clonotype has at least ten counts. V usage is TRBV6-1 and J usage is TRBJ1-2; tentatively, D is TRBD1 (6 bases). Trimming stripped 4 bases from V and 2 bases from J, with 11 bases between. The CDR3 consists of 14 residues. Per germline, CDR1 MNHNS and CDR2 SASEGT. CDR3 DNA sequence: TGTGCCAGCAGTGTCGAACAGGGAAACTATGGCTACACCTTC. Translating gives CASSVEQGNYGYTF.

This clonotype was observed at least ten times. The chain uses TRBV5-1 and TRBJ2-5, with 8 bases identical to TRBD2. Looked up from germline, CDR1 is SGHRS and CDR2 is YFSETQ. This CDR3 spans 15 amino acids. V shed 2 bases and J 4 bases; nucleotides not matched to a gene: 7. The CDR3 region is CASSFLTGGRETQYF. The CDR3 nucleotides are TGCGCCAGCAGCTTTTTGACGGGGGGGCGAGAGACCCAGTACTTC. Based on the CDR3 plus reference TRBV5-1 and TRBJ2-5, the full variable domain is KAGVTQTPRYLIKTRGQQVTLSCSPISGHRSVSWYQQTPGQGLQFLFEYFSETQRNKGNFPGRFSGRQFSNSRSEMNVSTLELGDSALYLCASSFLTGGRETQYFGPGTRLLVL.

This clonotype was picked up many times. The J gene is TRBJ2-3, the V gene TRBV5-8; D might be TRBD2 (6 bases). Germline V lookup: CDR1 SGHTS, CDR2 YDEGEE. This CDR3 contains 16 residues. V was shortened by 3 bases and J by 2 bases, with 16 bases between the two germline ends. Here the CDR3 reads CASSSFTSSNTDTQYF. The CDR3 DNA follows: TGTGCCAGCAGCTCCTTCACTAGCTCAAACACAGATACGCAGTATTTT.

As concerns this clonotype: This may come from a read error, since a much larger clone is one base off. This rearrangement joins TRBV4-1 to TRBJ2-3; D ambiguous. V lost 8 bases, J lost 6 bases, and 15 bases lay in between. There are 13 residues in the CDR3. Germline V gene sequence: CDR1 MGHRA, CDR2 YSYEKL. The CDR3 is CASGRDPLDTQYF. CDR3 coding DNA: TGCGCCAGCGGCCGAGACCCCCTGGATACGCAGTATTTT.

This clonotype was detected many times. The chain couples TRBV20-1 to TRBJ1-2, with D possibly matching TRBD1 (5 bases). The germline V and J ends were trimmed by 5 bases and 0 bases, with 10 bases remaining between them. The CDR3 loop spans 13 amino acids. CDR1 and CDR2 (germline): DFQATT, SNEGSKA (reference sequence). CDR3 residues: CSAAGSTNYGYTF. CDR3 nucleotides: TGCAGTGCTGCAGGGTCTACTAACTATGGCTACACCTTC.

V usage is TRBV3-1 and J usage is TRBJ2-1; 15 positions agree with TRBD2. The trim removed 1 base at V and 0 bases at J, leaving 7 bases unmatched. This CDR3 has 20 residues. Looked up from germline, CDR1 is LGHDT and CDR2 is YNNKEL (reference sequence). The CDR3 protein is CASSQGGLAGGGGSYNEQFF. The CDR3 DNA reads as TGTGCCAGCAGCCAAGGGGGACTAGCGGGAGGAGGGGGCTCCTACAATGAGCAGTTCTTC.

The V and J genes are TRBV9 and TRBJ2-3; 8 bases agree with TRBD2. After removal of 0 bases from V and 5 bases from J, the junction contained 8 bases not matched to a gene. From germline, CDR1 is SGDLS and CDR2 YYNGEE. The CDR3 contains 16 residues. The CDR3 loop reads CASSVDQRESGDTQYF. CDR3 bases: TGTGCCAGCAGCGTAGATCAGCGGGAGTCGGGAGATACGCAGTATTTT.

Regarding this clonotype: One base away lies a much larger clone, so this may be a sequencing read error. The chain links TRBV6-1 to TRBJ2-3; 7 bases align to TRBD1. The V segment lost 7 bases and the J segment 0 bases; nucleotides outside the gene matches: 4. The CDR3 length is 14 residues. From germline, CDR1 is MNHNS and CDR2 SASEGT. The CDR3 nucleotides read TGTGCCAGCAACCTGGACAGGAGCACAGATACGCAGTATTTT. It codes for CASNLDRSTDTQYF.

This clonotype was detected ten times or more. CDR3 bases: TGCAGCGCCGAGGGGGACAGGGCAAATGAAAAACTGTTTTTT. As protein: CSAEGDRANEKLFF. The gene calls are TRBV29-1 and TRBJ1-4, with 9 bases aligning to TRBD1. This CDR3 is built from 14 residues. After removal of 7 bases from V and 5 bases from J, the junction contained 8 bases not matched to a gene. Looked up from germline, CDR1 is SQVTM and CDR2 is ANQGSEA.

Note on this clonotype: Mismatch with germline at one junction end may stem from a read error. The chain joins TRBV18 to TRBJ2-7; 7 nucleotides align to TRBD2. Germline V gene data show CDR1 as KGHSH and CDR2 as LQKENI. There are 13 residues in the CDR3. DNA for the CDR3: TGTGCCAGCTCACCAGGGACTACCTACGGGCAGTACTTC. The encoded protein is CASSPGTTYGQYF.

This clonotype was observed many times. This sequence joins TRBV15 and TRBJ2-2; the match to TRBD1 covers 7 bases. The germline CDR1 and CDR2 sequences are LNHNV and YYDKDF (reference sequence). This CDR3 region has 17 residues. The V segment lost 5 bases and the J segment 4 bases; nucleotides outside the gene matches: 13. Here the CDR3 reads CATSPPSGGRGTGELFF. The CDR3 DNA sequence: TGTGCCACCAGCCCACCCTCAGGGGGTAGAGGCACCGGGGAGCTGTTTTTT.

This clonotype was seen ten or more times. This chain links TRBV12-3 or TRBV12-4 with TRBJ2-1, with 7 nucleotides matching TRBD2. CDR3 length: 15 amino acids. V shed 3 bases, J shed 8 bases, and the junction held 10 bases outside the gene matches. The CDR3 sequence: CASSFPAGDLHEQFF. CDR3 nucleotide sequence: TGTGCCAGCAGTTTTCCTGCGGGAGACCTCCATGAGCAGTTCTTC.

This clonotype was counted between two and nine times. The gene calls are TRBV27 and TRBJ2-3, with TRBD2 identical over 7 bases. Per germline, CDR1 MNHEY and CDR2 SMNVEV (reference sequence). After removal of 2 bases from V and 5 bases from J, the junction contained 7 bases not matched to a gene. There are 15 residues in the CDR3. In DNA form, the CDR3 reads TGTGCCAGCAGTTTAAGGTCTAGCGGACGAGATACGCAGTATTTT. Amino acids: CASSLRSSGRDTQYF.

In this sample, this clonotype turned up many times. This chain connects TRBV7-8 to TRBJ2-7; D gene unclear. CDR3 length: 11 amino acids. Germline values: CDR1 SGHVS, CDR2 FQNEAQ. V shed 8 bases and J shed 3 bases, with 8 bases lying between them. The CDR3 loop reads CASVQYYEQYF. CDR3 DNA: TGTGCCAGCGTCCAGTACTACGAGCAGTACTTC.

This clonotype showed up many times. This chain joins TRBV15 and TRBJ2-1, with TRBD2 identical over 8 bases. This CDR3 has 14 residues. Germline values: CDR1 LNHNV, CDR2 YYDKDF (reference sequence). Losses at the gene ends were 1 base for V and 6 bases for J; bases not matched to a gene: 2. This CDR3 is CATSRGRGGNEQFF. For the CDR3, the DNA is TGTGCCACCAGCAGAGGACGGGGGGGCAATGAGCAGTTCTTC.

This clonotype showed up many times. The chain carries TRBV7-3 and TRBJ2-1; 9 positions agree with TRBD2. The V gene's germline CDR1 is SGHTA and CDR2 FQGTGA. The V segment lost 1 base and the J segment 6 bases; nucleotides outside the gene matches: 4. The CDR3 covers 15 residues. CDR3 protein: CASSLSGGGSNEQFF. CDR3 in DNA: TGTGCCAGCAGCTTAAGCGGGGGGGGGAGCAATGAGCAGTTCTTC. Full variable domain (remainder filled in from reference TRBV7-3 and TRBJ2-1): GAGVSQTPSNKVTEKGKYVELRCDPISGHTALYWYRQSLGQGPEFLIYFQGTGAADDSGLPNDRFFAVRPEGSVSTLKIQRTERGDSAVYLCASSLSGGGSNEQFFGPGTRLTVL.

There are many counts of this clonotype. This CDR3 reads CASSHPDTEQYF. CDR3 nucleotide sequence: TGTGCCAGCAGCCACCCTGACACGGAGCAGTACTTC. J is TRBJ2-7 and V is TRBV3-1; D is ambiguous. V was pared by 3 bases and J by 7 bases, with 10 bases between. The CDR3 runs 12 residues. Per the germline V gene, CDR1 is LGHDT and CDR2 is YNNKEL (reference sequence).

As for this clonotype: A read error is possible here, since a much larger clone lies one base away. The gene calls are TRBV12-3 or TRBV12-4 and TRBJ1-4; D call uncertain. This CDR3 has 14 amino acids. As DNA, the CDR3 is TGTGCCAGCAGTTTAGCCCTCAATAATGAAGAACTGTTTTTT. Amino acids: CASSLALNNEELFF.

This clonotype has at least ten counts. The chain's CDR3 is CSARDTTRIYWTQYF. CDR3 DNA: TGCAGTGCTAGAGATACCACTAGGATCTATTGGACGCAGTATTTT. The chain couples TRBV20-1 to TRBJ2-3; tentative D call: TRBD2 (5 bases). V dropped 0 bases and J dropped 9 bases, with 19 bases sitting between them. Germline V gene lookup returns CDR1 DFQATT and CDR2 SNEGSKA (reference sequence). CDR3 size: 15 residues.

The table lists this clonotype with many counts. The J gene is TRBJ1-3, the V gene TRBV7-9, with D perhaps matching TRBD1 (5 bases). The germline CDR1 and CDR2 sequences are SEHNR and FQNEAQ (reference sequence). With 10 bases removed from V and 0 bases from J, the gap between germline ends came to 22 bases. This CDR3 contains 17 residues. The CDR3 loop reads CATRPSGTESSGNTIYF. CDR3 nucleotide sequence: TGTGCCACCAGACCCTCCGGGACGGAGAGCTCTGGAAACACCATATATTTT.

This clonotype was detected a few times. This chain connects TRBV12-5 to TRBJ2-1; the match to TRBD2 covers 10 bases. The CDR3 has 12 amino acids. Trimming took 5 bases from V and 9 from J; bases not matched to a gene: 1. Germline CDR1 is LGHNT and CDR2 is FRNRAP. The CDR3 DNA reads as TGTGCTAGTGGTCTAGCGGGAGCTGAGCAGTTCTTC. Protein product: CASGLAGAEQFF. The complete variable domain, with remaining parts taken from reference TRBV12-5 and TRBJ2-1, reads DARVTQTPRHKVTEMGQEVTMRCQPILGHNTVFWYRQTMMQGLELLAYFRNRAPLDDSGMPKDRFSAEMPDATLATLKIQPSEPRDSAVYFCASGLAGAEQFFGPGTRLTVL.

DNA for the CDR3: TGCGCCAGCAGCCCACCAGGGACAGATACGCAGTATTTT. This gives the protein CASSPPGTDTQYF. The rearrangement links TRBV4-1 to TRBJ2-3; tentatively, D is TRBD1 (5 bases). This CDR3 is built from 13 residues. Germline lookup yields CDR1 MGHRA and CDR2 YSYEKL. V was clipped by 4 bases and J by 3 bases, with 8 bases between them.